Presented here are 29 T cell receptor beta chains from one specimen sequenced in a study of blood T cell repertoires in COVID-19. Repertoires were generated with immunoSEQ multiplex PCR, while TCRdb's copy carries only in-frame clones and drops some. The sample lists over 50,000 clones, approximately 88% occurring once. Material: peripheral blood. The receptor source for this set is a human donor in a cohort sampled during active COVID-19.

The chain combines TRBV6-2 or TRBV6-3 with TRBJ2-1, with 10 nucleotides matching TRBD2. The length of the CDR3 is 17 residues. Losses at the gene ends were 1 base for V and 4 bases for J; bases not matched to a gene: 7. Germline lookup yields CDR1 MNHEY and CDR2 SVGEGT. DNA for the CDR3: TGTGCCAGCAGTTACTGGTCGAAGCGGGAGGGTTACAATGAGCAGTTCTTC. It translates to CASSYWSKREGYNEQFF.

This chain joins TRBV5-6 and TRBJ2-7; 7 nucleotides agree with TRBD1. The CDR3 is made up of 19 amino acids. V lost 1 base and J lost 4; bases outside the gene matches: 20. Germline V gene sequence: CDR1 SGHDT, CDR2 YYEEEE. The CDR3, as DNA: TGTGCCAGCAGCTTGACCCTTGGCCCTCGACAGGGAAGTAGGTACGAGCAGTACTTC. It is translated as CASSLTLGPRQGSRYEQYF.

CDR3: CASSLDPGADTQYF. The CDR3 bases are TGCGCCAGCAGCTTGGACCCAGGCGCAGATACGCAGTATTTT. V gene TRBV5-1 combines with J gene TRBJ2-3; D is uncertain. CDR3 length equals 14 residues. Per the germline V gene, CDR1 is SGHRS and CDR2 is YFSETQ. V shed 0 bases and J shed 4 bases, with 9 bases lying between them.

In this sample, this clone turned up once. The rearrangement links TRBV2 to TRBJ2-3; TRBD2 aligns across 10 bases. The CDR3 length is 14 residues. CDR1 and CDR2 (germline): SNHLY, FYNNEI. J lost 3 bases, V lost 6 bases, and 3 bases had no gene match. The CDR3 reads CASSLTSGTDTQYF. DNA of the CDR3: TGTGCCAGCAGCCTGACTAGCGGGACAGATACGCAGTATTTT.

The CDR3 coding sequence is TGTGCCAGCAGCATGACTAGGCCCGTTGAGCAGTTCTTC. It translates to CASSMTRPVEQFF. The rearrangement joins TRBV11-3 to TRBJ2-1; tentative D call: TRBD2 (6 bases). V lost 5 bases, J lost 9 bases, and 14 bases lay in between. The CDR3 spans 13 residues. CDR1 and CDR2 from the germline V gene are SGHNT and YENEEA.

The genes are TRBV19 and TRBJ2-1, with D tentatively TRBD2 (5 bases). V gave up 0 bases and J gave up 7 bases, with 10 bases separating them. The CDR3 contains 14 residues. Germline assignment: CDR1 LNHDA and CDR2 SQIVND (reference sequence). This CDR3 reads CASSIDQRTNEQFF. CDR3 bases: TGTGCCAGTAGTATAGATCAGCGGACTAATGAGCAGTTCTTC.

The chain has TRBV11-2 and TRBJ1-2; D may be TRBD1 (5 bases). CDR1 and CDR2 (germline): SGHAT, FQNNGV. The V and J ends lost 4 bases and 13 bases respectively, with 16 bases between them. This CDR3 has 12 residues. CDR3 coding DNA: TGTGCCAGCAGCTCGGGACTCCGGGTGGTCACCTTC. This translates into CASSSGLRVVTF.

The chain links TRBV11-2 to TRBJ2-1; possibly TRBD2 for D (6 bases). The CDR3 covers 17 residues. Trimming took off 4 bases at V and 2 bases at J, with 18 bases between the two ends. CDR1 SGHAT and CDR2 FQNNGV come from the germline V gene. The CDR3 region is CASSSRYGGTTYNEQFF. The DNA of the CDR3 is TGTGCCAGCAGCTCTAGATATGGAGGGACGACCTACAATGAGCAGTTCTTC.

The chain has TRBV9 and TRBJ2-5, with 8 bases matching TRBD2. The V gene end was trimmed by 4 bases and the J gene end by 2 bases; junction bases not matched to a gene: 16. The CDR3 contains 18 residues. Germline CDR1 reads SGDLS; CDR2 reads YYNGEE. The CDR3: CASSLRAGAPAAQETQYF. CDR3 coding DNA: TGTGCCAGCAGCCTCCGAGCGGGGGCCCCAGCTGCACAAGAGACCCAGTACTTC.

The J gene is TRBJ1-4, the V gene TRBV5-1; D perhaps matches TRBD1 (6 bases). Germline-derived CDR1 and CDR2 are SGHRS and YFSETQ. Trimming pared 4 bases from V and 4 bases from J, leaving 17 bases between. The CDR3 sequence is 16 residues long. The CDR3 spells CASSPGTSGYNEKLFF. CDR3 coding DNA: TGCGCCAGCAGCCCCGGGACAAGTGGATATAATGAAAAACTGTTTTTT.

The chain employs TRBV6-5 and TRBJ1-2; 7 bases are shared with TRBD1. Trimming at V came to 6 bases and at J to 0 bases, leaving 7 bases not matched to a gene. The CDR3 runs to 15 residues. CDR1 and CDR2 (germline): MNHEY, SVGAGI. CDR3 in DNA: TGTGCCAGCAGGACTTACAGGGGAGCTAACTATGGCTACACCTTC. This codes for CASRTYRGANYGYTF.

V is TRBV7-2 and J is TRBJ1-2; D call uncertain. The CDR3 sequence is 13 residues long. The germline gives CDR1 SGHTA, CDR2 FQGNSA. The V and J ends lost 2 bases and 8 bases respectively, with 12 bases between them. This chain's CDR3 is CASSLSFAGGYTF. The CDR3 DNA reads as TGTGCCAGCAGCTTAAGTTTCGCCGGGGGCTACACCTTC.

The chain uses TRBV19 and TRBJ2-7; TRBD2 matches 8 bases. CDR1 is LNHDA and CDR2 is SQIVND in the germline V gene (reference sequence). The CDR3 extends over 15 amino acids. Trimming removed 5 bases from V and 2 bases from J; junction bases left unmatched: 8. The CDR3 DNA is TGTGCCAGTAGTGAGGGGCTAGCGGGCACCTACGAGCAGTACTTC. The encoded protein is CASSEGLAGTYEQYF.

The CDR3 bases are TGTGCCAGCAGCTCAACTTTAGACGGAGGGTTACCTAATGAAAAACTGTTTTTT. Its translation: CASSSTLDGGLPNEKLFF. This chain joins TRBV3-1 (or the pseudogene TRBV3-2) and TRBJ1-4; no definite D call. V lost 5 bases and J 3 bases, leaving 22 bases between the germline ends. The CDR3 consists of 18 residues. The germline CDR1 and CDR2 sequences are LGHDT and YNNKEL (reference sequence).

The genes are TRBV5-1 and TRBJ1-1; 8 positions match TRBD1. The CDR3 sequence is 15 residues long. J was trimmed by 6 bases and V by 5 bases; bases with no gene match: 12. CDR1 and CDR2 from the germline V gene are SGHRS and YFSETQ. CDR3 loop: CASREPDRAAAEAFF. The CDR3, as DNA: TGCGCCAGCAGAGAACCGGACAGGGCGGCGGCTGAAGCTTTCTTT.

This clone was counted once. This sequence joins TRBV24-1 and TRBJ2-1; 8 positions match TRBD1. Germline V lookup: CDR1 KGHDR, CDR2 SFDVKD. CDR3 length: 16 amino acids. Trimming at V came to 3 bases and at J to 5 bases, leaving 8 bases not matched to a gene. The CDR3 protein is CATSDPRTGINNEQFF. In DNA form, the CDR3 reads TGTGCCACCAGTGATCCCCGGACAGGGATAAACAATGAGCAGTTCTTC.

This clone has just a few counts. V and J are TRBV7-6 and TRBJ2-1; tentative D call: TRBD2 (6 bases). The CDR3 loop spans 16 amino acids. The ends were cut back, 5 bases at V and 5 bases at J, with 19 bases in the middle. Germline V gene lookup returns CDR1 SGHVS and CDR2 FNYEAQ. CDR3 sequence reads: CASSPAGRELHNEQFF. The DNA of the CDR3 is TGTGCCAGCAGCCCCGCCGGGCGGGAACTCCACAATGAGCAGTTCTTC.

A note on this clone: At one of its ends the junction is not consistent with the germline gene, which may arise from a read error. This CDR3 is also generated by other DNA sequences in the sample. The V and J genes are TRBV7-9 and TRBJ1-1, with D tentatively TRBD1 (5 bases). The CDR3 runs to 15 residues. The germline V gene has CDR1 SEHNR and CDR2 FQNEAQ (reference sequence). This CDR3 is CASSSPGLLNTEAFF. The CDR3 nucleotides read TGTGCCAGCAGCTCACCGGGACTGCTGAACACTGAAGCCTTCTTT.

This chain links TRBV7-3 with TRBJ2-2; 9 bases map to TRBD2. CDR3 length: 14 residues. Germline CDR1 and CDR2: SGHTA and FQGTGA. V was pared by 7 bases and J by 5 bases, with 5 bases of the junction left unmatched. Written as DNA, the CDR3 is TGTGCCAGCATGCGGCTAGCGGGAACCGGGGAGCTGTTTTTT. Its protein product is CASMRLAGTGELFF.

The chain joins TRBV5-4 to TRBJ1-2; D possibly corresponds to TRBD1 (5 bases). Trimming shortened V by 5 bases and J by 3 bases, and 14 bases separated the two germline ends. CDR3 length equals 14 residues. The germline gives CDR1 SGHNT, CDR2 YYREEE (reference sequence). CDR3 nucleotide sequence: TGTGCCAGCAGGGGTAGTGGAGGGGACTATGGCTACACCTTC. It encodes CASRGSGGDYGYTF.

The J gene is TRBJ1-6, the V gene TRBV3-1 (or the pseudogene TRBV3-2); 8 bases agree with TRBD1. Germline V gene lookup returns CDR1 LGHDT and CDR2 YNNKEL (reference sequence). The CDR3 is 16 residues long. V lost 1 base to trimming and J lost 9 bases; unmatched junction nucleotides: 8. The CDR3 loop reads CASSQGSRGLSSPLHF. The CDR3 DNA follows: TGTGCCAGCAGCCAAGGTTCCAGGGGGCTTTCTTCACCCCTCCACTTT.

The CDR3 is CASSLEGGGASEAFF. In DNA form, the CDR3 reads TGTGCCAGCAGCTTGGAGGGAGGAGGCGCCTCTGAAGCTTTCTTT. The J gene is TRBJ1-1, the V gene TRBV7-9; D remains ambiguous. CDR3 length: 15 amino acids. In germline, CDR1 is SEHNR, CDR2 FQNEAQ (reference sequence). V lost 3 bases and J lost 6, with 17 bases in between.

CDR3: CASSPAGGGGNYGYTF. CDR3 nucleotide sequence: TGTGCCAGCTCACCGGCAGGGGGAGGAGGTAACTATGGCTACACCTTC. The chain uses TRBV18 and TRBJ1-2, with 7 bases lining up with TRBD1. J gave up 1 base and V 3 bases, and 8 bases lay outside the gene matches. This CDR3 comprises 16 residues. Looked up from germline, CDR1 is KGHSH and CDR2 is LQKENI.

The chain is built from TRBV19 and TRBJ2-3; TRBD2 matches at 10 bases. CDR3 length: 16 residues. The V segment lost 7 bases and the J segment 0 bases; nucleotides outside the gene matches: 7. Per the germline V gene, CDR1 is LNHDA and CDR2 is SQIVND (reference sequence). The CDR3 spells CASTSGGAPSTDTQYF. The CDR3 DNA reads as TGTGCCAGTACCAGCGGGGGGGCCCCTAGCACAGATACGCAGTATTTT.

The chain carries TRBV4-1 and TRBJ1-6; D gene ambiguous. V lost 1 base to trimming and J lost 9 bases, with 10 bases between them. The CDR3 contains 14 residues. The germline CDR1 and CDR2 sequences are MGHRA and YSYEKL. CDR3 DNA: TGCGCCAGCAGCCAAGCCGATCCTATTTCACCCCTCCACTTT. Protein product: CASSQADPISPLHF.

The rearrangement uses TRBV29-1 and TRBJ2-7; 9 nucleotides agree with TRBD1. The germline V gene has CDR1 SQVTM and CDR2 ANQGSEA. With V trimmed by 4 bases and J by 6 bases, 4 bases remained unmatched. This CDR3 comprises 12 residues. Here the CDR3 reads CSVVGTGLEQYF. Written as DNA, the CDR3 is TGCAGCGTTGTCGGGACAGGGCTCGAGCAGTACTTC.

The chain links TRBV5-4 to TRBJ2-2; no definite D call. The CDR3 consists of 14 residues. V lost 0 bases and J 3 bases, leaving 6 bases between the germline ends. CDR1 is SGHNT and CDR2 is YYREEE in the germline V gene (reference sequence). CDR3 protein: CASSLDRYTGELFF. In nucleotides, the CDR3 is TGTGCCAGCAGCTTGGACAGATACACCGGGGAGCTGTTTTTT. Full variable domain (remainder filled in from reference TRBV5-4 and TRBJ2-2): ETGVTQSPTHLIKTRGQQVTLRCSSQSGHNTVSWYQQALGQGPQFIFQYYREEENGRGNFPPRFSGLQFPNYSSELNVNALELDDSALYLCASSLDRYTGELFFGEGSRLTVL.

The chain joins TRBV27 to TRBJ2-3; 7 nucleotides align to TRBD1. V shed 6 bases, J shed 1 base, and the junction held 4 bases outside the gene matches. There are 14 residues in the CDR3. Per germline, CDR1 MNHEY and CDR2 SMNVEV (reference sequence). CDR3 bases: TGTGCCAGCAGCTGGGACAGCCGCACAGATACGCAGTATTTT. Residues: CASSWDSRTDTQYF.

The rearrangement uses TRBV18 and TRBJ2-1; 11 bases map to TRBD2. CDR3 size: 16 residues. Germline V gene lookup returns CDR1 KGHSH and CDR2 LQKENI. The V and J ends lost 6 bases and 7 bases, in that order; junction bases with no gene match: 11. This CDR3 is CASSTIAGGLRNEQFF. The CDR3 DNA reads as TGTGCCAGCTCCACGATAGCGGGGGGGCTCCGAAATGAGCAGTTCTTC.